The 11 T cell receptor beta chains presented below share a single source sample, sequenced in a study of monozygotic twins with inflammatory bowel disease. TCRdb re-called the 5' RACE reads and shows each CDR3 protein once, DNA omitted. This sample's table has fewer than 550,000 distinct CDR3 sequences. Specimen: blood. These TCRs come from a human donor with ulcerative colitis or Crohn's disease, or a healthy co-twin of an affected twin (not recorded which).

The chain joins TRBV12-3 or TRBV12-4 to TRBJ1-4. The CDR3 has 15 residues. The CDR3 region is CASSLEDATNEKLFF.

The rearrangement joins TRBV27 to TRBJ2-1; without DNA, the TCRdb call of TRBD1 cannot be checked. Germline CDR1 MNHEY, CDR2 SMNVEV (reference sequence). The CDR3 is 15 residues long. CDR3 residues: CASSFPGTGDNEQFF.

V and J are TRBV30 and TRBJ2-1; TCRdb reports TRBD1, a call that lacks DNA to check it against. CDR1 is GTSNPN, CDR2 SVGIG, per germline (reference sequence). This CDR3 region has 14 residues. The CDR3: CAWADWTGSNEQFF.

V is TRBV6-5 and J is TRBJ1-2; the D call from TCRdb, TRBD1, cannot be confirmed without DNA. The germline V gene has CDR1 MNHEY and CDR2 SVGAGI. CDR3 size: 11 residues. The chain's CDR3 is CASGQIYGYTF.

The chain has TRBV4-2 and TRBJ2-3; no DNA is available, so the TRBD2 call from TCRdb remains unchecked. Germline V lookup: CDR1 LGHNA, CDR2 YNFKEQ. This CDR3 has 20 residues. The CDR3 here is CASSQDGGISGGHYTDTQYF.

The chain recombines TRBV11-1 with TRBJ2-3; TCRdb lists TRBD2, though no DNA is available to test this call. The CDR3 runs to 15 residues. Germline-derived CDR1 and CDR2 are SGHAT and FQDESV (reference sequence). The CDR3 region is CASSLIAVVADTQYF.

The V call is TRBV29-1, the J call TRBJ2-2; lacking DNA, the TRBD1 call made by TCRdb goes unchecked. The CDR3 has 16 residues. From germline, CDR1 is SQVTM and CDR2 ANQGSEA. CDR3 protein: CSAGRSGQTRTGELFF.

The genes are TRBV7-2 and TRBJ1-1; the TCRdb call, TRBD1, lacks DNA for checking. The CDR3 has 16 residues. Looked up from germline, CDR1 is SGHTA and CDR2 is FQGNSA. The CDR3 loop is CASSPTFSGVETEAFF.

J is TRBJ2-1 and V is TRBV7-9; TCRdb's D gene call, TRBD2, goes unchecked for lack of DNA. Germline V gene lookup returns CDR1 SEHNR and CDR2 FQNEAQ (reference sequence). This CDR3 is built from 17 residues. The CDR3: CASSPPIQLAIDNEQFF.

The chain links TRBV7-9 to TRBJ2-1; TCRdb's assignment of TRBD2 cannot be checked, as there is no DNA. The CDR3 is 17 amino acids. Germline lookup yields CDR1 SEHNR and CDR2 FQNEAQ (reference sequence). CDR3 region: CASSPDLAGAPRNEQFF.

The chain employs TRBV4-2 and TRBJ2-2. Germline assignment: CDR1 LGHNA and CDR2 YNFKEQ. The CDR3 runs to 16 residues. CDR3: CASSQALDLNTGELFF.